What follows are 10 T cell receptor beta chains derived from one specimen sequenced in a study of blood T cell repertoires in COVID-19. Generated by immunoSEQ multiplex PCR, the TCRdb table keeps only in-frame clones and is missing some. The sample shows 25,000 to 30,000 clones, over 75% of them seen only once. Sequenced sample: peripheral blood. These receptor sequences come from a man aged 70 or older with active COVID-19.

The chain has TRBV2 and TRBJ1-2, with TRBD1 matching 7 bases. Germline V lookup: CDR1 SNHLY, CDR2 FYNNEI. This CDR3 region has 13 residues. V shed 5 bases, J shed 7 bases, and the junction held 7 bases outside the gene matches. CDR3 nucleotides: TGTGCCAGCAGTTTGACAGGGCTGACTGGCTACACCTTC. It yields the protein CASSLTGLTGYTF.

The J gene is TRBJ2-5, the V gene TRBV7-9; 7 nucleotides line up with TRBD1. Losses at the gene ends were 1 base for V and 4 bases for J; bases not matched to a gene: 9. Germline V gene sequence: CDR1 SEHNR, CDR2 FQNEAQ (reference sequence). The CDR3 has 16 amino acids. This chain's CDR3 is CASSLGTGDMGETQYF. CDR3 coding DNA: TGTGCCAGCAGCTTAGGTACAGGGGATATGGGAGAGACCCAGTACTTC.

The V gene is TRBV30, the J gene TRBJ2-7; D remains unclear. The CDR3 runs to 16 residues. V lost 0 bases and J lost 4, with 19 bases in between. Germline V lookup: CDR1 GTSNPN, CDR2 SVGIG (reference sequence). CDR3 nucleotide sequence: TGTGCCTGGAGTGTACCCTCCCCTAAGCCGAGTTACGAGCAGTACTTC. As protein: CAWSVPSPKPSYEQYF.

The chain recombines TRBV7-8 with TRBJ2-3; D gene unclear. This CDR3 has 15 amino acids. The ends were cut back, 4 bases at V and 2 bases at J, with 13 bases in the middle. From germline, CDR1 is SGHVS and CDR2 FQNEAQ. This CDR3 is CASSSTTHHTDTQYF. The DNA of the CDR3 is TGTGCCAGCAGCTCCACTACCCACCACACAGATACGCAGTATTTT.

This clone was recorded a few times. The rearrangement links TRBV10-1 to TRBJ2-3; the D is unclear. Germline V gene data show CDR1 as WNHNN and CDR2 as SYGVQD (reference sequence). The germline V and J ends were trimmed by 0 bases and 2 bases, with 6 bases remaining between them. The CDR3 runs to 14 residues. Here the CDR3 DNA reads TGCGCCAGCAGTGAGTCCACAGCCACAGATACGCAGTATTTT. Translating gives CASSESTATDTQYF.

The genes are TRBV13 and TRBJ2-4, with 13 bases identical to TRBD2. J lost 6 bases, V lost 5 bases, and 19 bases had no gene match. The CDR3 is 20 residues long. Germline V gene data show CDR1 as PRHDT and CDR2 as FYEKMQ (reference sequence). The CDR3 loop is CASSTQGLAGDLLAGNIQYF. The CDR3 DNA reads TGTGCCAGCAGCACCCAAGGACTAGCGGGGGATCTTTTAGCCGGAAACATTCAGTACTTC.

The V gene is TRBV2, the J gene TRBJ1-1; 9 bases agree with TRBD1. The CDR3 extends over 14 amino acids. Germline trimming cut 8 bases from V and 5 bases from J; bases unmatched to any gene: 9. Germline V lookup: CDR1 SNHLY, CDR2 FYNNEI. The CDR3 here is CASRGTGSWTEAFF. The CDR3 DNA reads TGTGCCAGCCGGGGGACAGGGTCGTGGACTGAAGCTTTCTTT.

J is TRBJ2-6 and V is TRBV7-3; weak D call: TRBD2 (7 bases). Deletions cut 4 bases from V and 0 bases from J, with 19 bases between. Germline CDR1 SGHTA, CDR2 FQGTGA. There are 19 residues in the CDR3. This CDR3 is CASSSLGGAPSSGANVLTF. In nucleotides, the CDR3 is TGTGCCAGCAGCTCATTGGGGGGGGCCCCCTCCTCTGGGGCCAACGTCCTGACTTTC.

In its sample, this clone was seen a few times. This chain joins TRBV4-2 and TRBJ2-7; the D gene is possibly TRBD1 (7 bases). The germline V and J ends were trimmed by 4 bases and 2 bases, with 21 bases remaining between them. Germline V lookup: CDR1 LGHNA, CDR2 YNFKEQ. The CDR3 length is 17 residues. DNA for the CDR3: TGTGCCAGCAGCCTGGGGACAGCGGGTAGGGCAACCTACGAGCAGTACTTC. Translating gives CASSLGTAGRATYEQYF.

The chain joins TRBV7-3 to TRBJ2-3, with TRBD2 as a possible D gene (7 bases). The germline CDR1 and CDR2 sequences are SGHTA and FQGTGA. Trimming pared 3 bases from V and 5 bases from J, leaving 12 bases between. The CDR3 length is 14 residues. CDR3 amino acids: CASSLGGGLDTQYF. The CDR3 DNA sequence: TGTGCCAGCAGCTTGGGCGGGGGCTTAGATACGCAGTATTTT. The full variable domain, rest sourced from reference TRBV7-3 and TRBJ2-3, is GAGVSQTPSNKVTEKGKYVELRCDPISGHTALYWYRQSLGQGPEFLIYFQGTGAADDSGLPNDRFFAVRPEGSVSTLKIQRTERGDSAVYLCASSLGGGLDTQYFGPGTRLTVL.